The sequence of this T cell receptor (beta chain) was determined in a study of cytomegalovirus exposure and HLA in healthy donors. Study-wide background: In a later analysis, the roughly 120 validation repertoires were reported to have used the same platform as the roughly 700 first-cohort repertoires.

TCRdb's table, derived via immunoSEQ multiplex PCR, lists solely in-frame clones and lacks some. The data show some 240,000 clones, 86% seen once. This clonotype was sampled from a young woman in good health and CMV-seropositive. Sequenced: PBMCs.

The CDR3 region is CASSLPRVGFNEKLFF. The CDR3 region has the DNA TGTGCCAGCAGCTTACCCCGGGTCGGGTTTAATGAAAAACTGTTTTTT. The rearrangement joins TRBV7-6 to TRBJ1-4; no definite D call. Trimming pared 2 bases from V and 4 bases from J, leaving 14 bases between. In germline, CDR1 is SGHVS, CDR2 FNYEAQ. The CDR3 is made up of 16 amino acids. The complete variable domain, with remaining parts taken from reference TRBV7-6 and TRBJ1-4, reads GAGVSQSPRYKVTKRGQDVALRCDPISGHVSLYWYRQALGQGPEFLTYFNYEAQQDKSGLPNDRFSAERPEGSISTLTIQRTEQRDSAMYRCASSLPRVGFNEKLFFGSGTQLSVL.